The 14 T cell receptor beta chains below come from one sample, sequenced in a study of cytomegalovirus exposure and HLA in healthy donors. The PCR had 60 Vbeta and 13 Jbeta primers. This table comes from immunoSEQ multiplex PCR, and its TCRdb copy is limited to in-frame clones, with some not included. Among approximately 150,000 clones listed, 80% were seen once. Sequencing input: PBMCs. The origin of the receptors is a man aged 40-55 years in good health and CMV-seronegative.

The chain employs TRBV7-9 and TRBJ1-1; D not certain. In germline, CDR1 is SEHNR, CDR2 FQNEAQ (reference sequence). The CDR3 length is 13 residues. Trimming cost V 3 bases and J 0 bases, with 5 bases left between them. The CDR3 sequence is CASSFQMNTEAFF. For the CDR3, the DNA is TGTGCCAGCAGCTTTCAGATGAACACTGAAGCTTTCTTT.

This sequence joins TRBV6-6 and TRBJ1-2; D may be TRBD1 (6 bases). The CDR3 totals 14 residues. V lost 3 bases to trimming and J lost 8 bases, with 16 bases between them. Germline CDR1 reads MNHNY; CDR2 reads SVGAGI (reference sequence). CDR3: CASSYTAGTYGYTF. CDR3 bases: TGTGCCAGCAGTTATACCGCCGGGACATACGGCTACACCTTC.

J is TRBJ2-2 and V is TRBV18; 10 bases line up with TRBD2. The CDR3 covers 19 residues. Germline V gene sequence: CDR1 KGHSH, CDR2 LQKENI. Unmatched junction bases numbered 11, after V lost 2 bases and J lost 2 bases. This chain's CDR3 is CASSPASRLAGANTGELFF. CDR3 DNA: TGTGCCAGCTCACCAGCTTCGAGGCTAGCGGGGGCCAACACCGGGGAGCTGTTTTTT. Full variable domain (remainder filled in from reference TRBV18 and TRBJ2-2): NAGVMQNPRHLVRRRGQEARLRCSPMKGHSHVYWYRQLPEEGLKFMVYLQKENIIDESGMPKERFSAEFPKEGPSILRIQQVVRGDSAAYFCASSPASRLAGANTGELFFGEGSRLTVL.

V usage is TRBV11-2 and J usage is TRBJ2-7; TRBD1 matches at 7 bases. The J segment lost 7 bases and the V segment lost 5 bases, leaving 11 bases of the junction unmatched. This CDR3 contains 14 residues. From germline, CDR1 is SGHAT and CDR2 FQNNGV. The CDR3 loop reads CASSARQGDGEQYF. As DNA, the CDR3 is TGTGCCAGCAGCGCGCGGCAGGGGGACGGGGAGCAGTACTTC.

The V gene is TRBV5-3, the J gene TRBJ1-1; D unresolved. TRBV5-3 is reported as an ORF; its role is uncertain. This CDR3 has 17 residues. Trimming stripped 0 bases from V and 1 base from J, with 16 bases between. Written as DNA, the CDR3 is TGTGCCAGAAGCTTGGCCCTATTTCGGCGGCCGAACACTGAAGCTTTCTTT. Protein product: CARSLALFRRPNTEAFF.

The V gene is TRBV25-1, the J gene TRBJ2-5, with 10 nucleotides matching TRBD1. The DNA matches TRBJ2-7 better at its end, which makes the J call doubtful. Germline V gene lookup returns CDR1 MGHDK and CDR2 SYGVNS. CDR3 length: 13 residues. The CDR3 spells CASRGQGIYEQYF. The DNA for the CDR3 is TGTGCCAGCAGGGGACAGGGGATTTACGAGCAGTACTTC.

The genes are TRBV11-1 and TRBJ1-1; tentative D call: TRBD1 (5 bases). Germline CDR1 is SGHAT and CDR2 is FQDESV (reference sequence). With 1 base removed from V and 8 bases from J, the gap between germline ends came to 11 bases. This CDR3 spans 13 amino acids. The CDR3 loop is CASSLGAGPEAFF. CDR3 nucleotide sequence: TGTGCCAGCAGCTTAGGGGCAGGGCCAGAAGCTTTCTTT.

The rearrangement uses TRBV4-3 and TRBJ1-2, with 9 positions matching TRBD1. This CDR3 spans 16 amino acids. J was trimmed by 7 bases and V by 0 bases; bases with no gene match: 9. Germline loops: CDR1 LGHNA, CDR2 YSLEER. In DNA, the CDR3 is TGCGCCAGCAGCCAAGATCCGGGACAGGGATCTGGTGGCTACACCTTC. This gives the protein CASSQDPGQGSGGYTF.

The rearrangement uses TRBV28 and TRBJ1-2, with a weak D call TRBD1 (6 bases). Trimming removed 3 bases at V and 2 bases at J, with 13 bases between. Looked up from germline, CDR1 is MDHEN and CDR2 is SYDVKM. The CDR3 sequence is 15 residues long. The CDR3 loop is CASSFIGGQNYGYTF. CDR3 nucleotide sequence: TGTGCCAGCAGTTTTATCGGGGGGCAGAACTATGGCTACACCTTC.

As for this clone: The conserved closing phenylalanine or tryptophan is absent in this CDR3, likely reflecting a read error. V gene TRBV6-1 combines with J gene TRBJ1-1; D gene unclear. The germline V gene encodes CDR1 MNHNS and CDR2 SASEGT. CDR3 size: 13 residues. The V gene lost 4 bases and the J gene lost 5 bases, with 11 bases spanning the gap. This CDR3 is CASSATRETEAFL. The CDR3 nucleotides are TGTGCCAGCAGTGCCACGAGAGAGACTGAAGCTTTCCTT.

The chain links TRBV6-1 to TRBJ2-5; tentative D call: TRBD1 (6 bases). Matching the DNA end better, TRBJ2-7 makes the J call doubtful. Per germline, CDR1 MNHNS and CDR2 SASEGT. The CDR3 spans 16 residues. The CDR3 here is CASSEAWGHRSYEQYF. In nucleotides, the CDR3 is TGTGCCAGCAGTGAAGCCTGGGGACACCGCTCCTACGAGCAGTACTTC.

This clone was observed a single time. CDR3 sequence reads: CASSPQQTGGEDGYTF. CDR3 DNA sequence: TGTGCCAGCTCACCACAACAAACGGGGGGCGAAGATGGCTACACCTTC. This chain connects TRBV18 to TRBJ1-2, with D possibly being TRBD1 (6 bases). V was pared by 1 base and J by 6 bases, with 18 bases between. The CDR3 covers 16 residues. From germline, CDR1 is KGHSH and CDR2 LQKENI.

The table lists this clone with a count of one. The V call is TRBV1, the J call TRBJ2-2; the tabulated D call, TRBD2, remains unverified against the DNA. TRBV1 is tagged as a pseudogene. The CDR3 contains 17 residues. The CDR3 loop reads CTSSQDGASGGAGELFF. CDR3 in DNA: TGCACCAGCAGCCAAGATGGGGCTAGCGGGGGGGCCGGGGAGCTGTTTTTT.

The CDR3 loop reads CASSGGVYEQYF. Written as DNA, the CDR3 is TGTGCCAGCAGTGGCGGGGTCTACGAGCAGTACTTC. V usage is TRBV6-5 and J usage is TRBJ2-7, with D perhaps TRBD2 (6 bases). This CDR3 region has 12 residues. The germline gives CDR1 MNHEY, CDR2 SVGAGI. V lost 5 bases, J lost 3 bases, and 8 bases lay in between.